Sequencing of this TCR beta chain was carried out in a study of identical twins. Findings and caveats of the study: Reduced insertions were recorded for abundant cord blood beta clonotypes, with no such pattern in memory repertoires. Zero-insertion analyses might be partly confounded by invariant T cells like MAIT and iNKT.

TCRdb reprocessed the 5' RACE reads with MiXCR, giving one entry per CDR3 protein. The sample comprises around 510,000 distinct CDR3 sequences, over 11% of which are singletons, and 0.8% to 1% rests with the top ten. This clonotype has a handful of counts. Antigen: not known. The CDR3 totals 14 residues. Looked up from germline, CDR1 is LNHNV and CDR2 is YYDKDF (reference sequence). Unmatched junction bases numbered 4, after V lost 8 bases and J lost 3 bases. This sample was shared with a second study, whose subject was yellow fever vaccine responses in identical twins.

The gene calls are TRBV15 and TRBJ2-1, with 10 bases fitting TRBD2. The origin of this receptor is a young woman in good health. Sequenced sample: CD4+ T cells sorted from blood. CDR3 protein: CATRLAGVYNEQFF. Here the CDR3 DNA reads TGTGCCACCCGCCTAGCGGGAGTCTACAATGAGCAGTTCTTC.